The clone carrying this TCR beta chain appeared a few times. What it recognizes is unknown. This specimen comes from a study of T cells after yellow fever vaccination. Study results and limitations: Abundant clonotypes (contaminants from the bulk population) could be present in FACS-sorted repertoires. Booster samples showed a return of most primary-vaccination clones (under 98% CD4, 80% to 90% CD8).

Trimming shortened V by 2 bases and J by 4 bases, and 8 bases separated the two germline ends. The CDR3 loop spans 13 amino acids. Germline V gene lookup returns CDR1 DFQATT and CDR2 SNEGSKA (reference sequence). 5'RACE template switching produced TCR cDNA carrying a universal primer site and UMIs. Using its own MiXCR run on the 5' RACE reads, TCRdb lists one record per CDR3 protein. Of 500,000 to 650,000 distinct CDR3 sequences in the sample, about a sixth are singletons; the top ten hold around 16%. V and J are TRBV20-1 and TRBJ2-2; possible D gene TRBD1, 5 bases. The specimen was PBMCs, collected less than 6 days after the first yellow fever vaccination. This TCR was sampled from a man aged 18 to 29 who received the YFV17D yellow fever vaccine. CDR3 nucleotides: TGCAGTGCTAGACCAGACAGCACCGGGGAGCTGTTTTTT. It yields the protein CSARPDSTGELFF.